This TCR beta chain is drawn from a study of shared clonotypes between healthy human individuals. The CDR3 extends over 16 amino acids. The germline gives CDR1 SGHVS, CDR2 FNYEAQ. V lost 4 bases to trimming and J lost 0 bases; unmatched junction nucleotides: 7. Profiled with immunoSEQ multiplex PCR; TCRdb holds only in-frame clones, not every one. Of roughly 1,500,000 clones listed, about 98.5% were seen once; the top ten hold approximately 0.38%. The clonotype originates from a man in his thirties or forties in good health. The V call is TRBV7-6, the J call TRBJ2-3, with TRBD2 identical over 7 bases. Sequenced: naive CD4+ T cells sorted from blood. Noted subset: CD45RA+ positively selected. The CDR3 DNA reads as TGTGCCAGCAGCTCAAAGCTAGCGGTCAGCACAGATACGCAGTATTTT. It is translated as CASSSKLAVSTDTQYF.